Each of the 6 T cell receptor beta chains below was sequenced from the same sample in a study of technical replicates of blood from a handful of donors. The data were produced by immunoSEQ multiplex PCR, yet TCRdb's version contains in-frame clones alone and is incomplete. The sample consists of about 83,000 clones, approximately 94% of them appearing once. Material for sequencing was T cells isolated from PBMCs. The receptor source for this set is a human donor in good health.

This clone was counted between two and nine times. CDR3 DNA: TGTGCCAGCAGCCAAGAAGAGGGAACTGAAGCTTTCTTT. Protein sequence: CASSQEEGTEAFF. The V call is TRBV4-2, the J call TRBJ1-1; no reliable D call. Germline loops: CDR1 LGHNA, CDR2 YNFKEQ. V was pared by 0 bases and J by 5 bases, with 7 bases between. The CDR3 length is 13 residues.

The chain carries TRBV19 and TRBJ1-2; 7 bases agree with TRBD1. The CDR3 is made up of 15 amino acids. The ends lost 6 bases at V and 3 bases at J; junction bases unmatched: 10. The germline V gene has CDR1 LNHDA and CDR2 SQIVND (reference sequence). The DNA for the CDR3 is TGTGCCAGTAGGAAACATACAGGGGATGACTATGGCTACACCTTC. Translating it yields CASRKHTGDDYGYTF.

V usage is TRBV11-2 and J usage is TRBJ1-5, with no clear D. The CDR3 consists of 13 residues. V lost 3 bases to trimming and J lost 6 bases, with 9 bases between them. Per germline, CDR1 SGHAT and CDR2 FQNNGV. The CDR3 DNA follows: TGTGCCAGCAGCTTCGTCCCCGGTCAGCCCCAGCATTTT. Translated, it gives CASSFVPGQPQHF.

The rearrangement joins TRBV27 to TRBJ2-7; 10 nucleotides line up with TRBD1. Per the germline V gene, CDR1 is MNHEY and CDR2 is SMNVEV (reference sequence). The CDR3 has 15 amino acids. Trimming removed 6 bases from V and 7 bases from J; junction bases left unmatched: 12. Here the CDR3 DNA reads TGTGCCAGCAGCGCCGGGACAGGGGCTTTAGGGGAGCAGTACTTC. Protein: CASSAGTGALGEQYF.

The CDR3 DNA is TGCGCCAGCAGCCAAGACCCAGGGGGCTCGGACACCATATATTTT. Translating it yields CASSQDPGGSDTIYF. V is TRBV4-1 and J is TRBJ1-3, with 8 bases identical to TRBD1. The CDR3 is 15 residues long. The V segment lost 0 bases and the J segment 8 bases; nucleotides outside the gene matches: 6. Germline CDR1 is MGHRA and CDR2 is YSYEKL.

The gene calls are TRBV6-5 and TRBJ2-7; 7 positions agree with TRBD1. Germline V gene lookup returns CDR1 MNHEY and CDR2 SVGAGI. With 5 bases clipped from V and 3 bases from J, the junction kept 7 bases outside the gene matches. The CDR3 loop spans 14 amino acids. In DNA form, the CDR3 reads TGTGCCAGCAGTCCGACCGGGACAGTCTACGAGCAGTACTTC. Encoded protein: CASSPTGTVYEQYF.